These 23 T cell receptor beta chains originate from one sample sequenced in a study of T cell responses to AZD1222 COVID-19 vaccine. Measured with immunoSEQ multiplex PCR; TCRdb has only the in-frame clones, and not every one. Of 85,000 to 90,000 clones listed, approximately 85% are singletons. The specimen was peripheral blood, collected on day 0 of AZD1222 vaccination. The receptors were sampled from an adult in good health.

This clone appeared a single time. The rearrangement links TRBV21-1 to TRBJ1-6; TRBD1 reflects the table's D call only, with no check against the DNA. TRBV21-1 is classified as a pseudogene. This CDR3 region has 16 residues. The CDR3 region has the DNA TGTGCCAACAGCAAAGTCGGGACAGGGAAGAATTCACCCCTCCACTTT. This encodes CANSKVGTGKNSPLHF.

The genes are TRBV19 and TRBJ1-3; no definite D call. The CDR3 loop spans 11 amino acids. CDR1 and CDR2 (germline): LNHDA, SQIVND (reference sequence). The germline V and J ends were trimmed by 4 bases and 3 bases, with 1 base remaining between them. DNA of the CDR3: TGTGCCAGTAGTAATGGAAACACCATATATTTT. Amino acid sequence: CASSNGNTIYF. Full variable domain (rest looked up from reference TRBV19 and TRBJ1-3): DGGITQSPKYLFRKEGQNVTLSCEQNLNHDAMYWYRQDPGQGLRLIYYSQIVNDFQKGDIAEGYSVSREKKESFPLTVTSAQKNPTAFYLCASSNGNTIYFGEGSWLTVV.

This clone was detected once. This rearrangement joins TRBV9 to TRBJ1-5; possible D gene TRBD1, 5 bases. V lost 4 bases and J lost 0, with 11 bases in between. The CDR3 runs 15 residues. Germline V lookup: CDR1 SGDLS, CDR2 YYNGEE. CDR3: CASSPAGHSNQPQHF. Here the CDR3 DNA reads TGTGCCAGCAGCCCCGCCGGACATAGCAATCAGCCCCAGCATTTT.

This chain uses TRBV29-1 with TRBJ1-2, with TRBD1 matching over 8 bases. CDR1 is SQVTM and CDR2 is ANQGSEA in the germline V gene. V dropped 6 bases and J dropped 2; count of bases not matched to a gene: 8. The CDR3 has 14 amino acids. The CDR3 nucleotides read TGCAGCGTGCCAGGGACAGGACCGAACTATGGCTACACCTTC. Its translation: CSVPGTGPNYGYTF.

This clone was observed a few times. The CDR3 bases are TGTGCCAGCAGCTTACGGCTTTCGAACACTGAAGCTTTCTTT. As protein: CASSLRLSNTEAFF. The rearrangement uses TRBV5-5 and TRBJ1-1; D ambiguous. Trimming took 2 bases from V and 1 from J, leaving 9 bases between them. CDR3 length equals 14 residues. Per germline, CDR1 SGHKS and CDR2 YYEKEE (reference sequence).

V is TRBV19 and J is TRBJ1-1; D may be TRBD1 (5 bases). Looked up from germline, CDR1 is LNHDA and CDR2 is SQIVND (reference sequence). The ends were cut back, 6 bases at V and 1 base at J, with 12 bases in the middle. There are 14 residues in the CDR3. The DNA for the CDR3 is TGTGCCAGTAGGCTCACTGGGGGGAACACTGAAGCTTTCTTT. Its protein is CASRLTGGNTEAFF.

The chain has TRBV4-3 and TRBJ1-1; D gene unclear. With 0 bases removed from V and 1 base from J, the gap between germline ends came to 9 bases. The CDR3 has 15 residues. The germline V gene has CDR1 LGHNA and CDR2 YSLEER. The CDR3, as DNA: TGCGCCAGCAGCCAAGATTGGGCAGGGAACACTGAAGCTTTCTTT. Translated, it gives CASSQDWAGNTEAFF.

The V call is TRBV19, the J call TRBJ2-2, with D unresolved. Trimming removed 5 bases from V and 4 bases from J, with 11 bases in between. Germline values: CDR1 LNHDA, CDR2 SQIVND (reference sequence). The CDR3 extends over 14 amino acids. CDR3: CASSVHRFTGELFF. In nucleotides, the CDR3 is TGTGCCAGTAGTGTCCACAGATTCACCGGGGAGCTGTTTTTT.

Only one count was recorded for this clone. V and J are TRBV6-2 or TRBV6-3 and TRBJ2-3; unclear D gene. The CDR3 has 14 amino acids. The V end lost 5 bases, the J end lost 3 bases, and 12 bases lay between the germline ends. Germline loops: CDR1 MNHEY, CDR2 SVGEGT. The CDR3 is CASSEDRPTDTQYF. CDR3 in DNA: TGTGCCAGCAGTGAGGATAGACCGACAGATACGCAGTATTTT.

This clone is a singleton in its sample. The chain has TRBV27 and TRBJ2-1; D ambiguous. Deletions cut 2 bases from V and 4 bases from J, with 6 bases between. Germline V gene sequence: CDR1 MNHEY, CDR2 SMNVEV (reference sequence). The CDR3 consists of 13 residues. In DNA, the CDR3 is TGTGCCAGCAGTTTACTGGGATACAATGAGCAGTTCTTC. It yields the protein CASSLLGYNEQFF.

CDR3 nucleotide sequence: TGTGCCAGCAGCTCCCTAGCGGGAGGGCGGGATGAGCAGTTCTTC. Translating it yields CASSSLAGGRDEQFF. The chain couples TRBV7-2 to TRBJ2-1; TRBD2 agrees at 12 bases. The CDR3 sequence is 15 residues long. Losses at the gene ends were 4 bases for V and 8 bases for J; bases not matched to a gene: 6. CDR1 is SGHTA, CDR2 FQGNSA, per germline. The whole variable domain, remainder taken from reference TRBV7-2 and TRBJ2-1, is GAGVSQSPSNKVTEKGKDVELRCDPISGHTALYWYRQSLGQGLEFLIYFQGNSAPDKSGLPSDRFSAERTGGSVSTLTIQRTQQEDSAVYLCASSSLAGGRDEQFFGPGTRLTVL.

CDR3 protein: CASSLGEGAYNEQFF. CDR3 coding DNA: TGTGCCAGCAGCTTGGGGGAGGGGGCCTACAATGAGCAGTTCTTC. This chain joins TRBV7-2 and TRBJ2-1; a weak D match, TRBD2 (7 bases). Trimming left V 3 bases short and J 2 bases short, with 11 bases between. Germline V gene data show CDR1 as SGHTA and CDR2 as FQGNSA. This CDR3 is built from 15 residues.

The chain uses TRBV3-1 (or the pseudogene TRBV3-2) and TRBJ2-2; D remains unclear. CDR1 is LGHDT and CDR2 is YNNKEL in the germline V gene (reference sequence). V was pared by 0 bases and J by 0 bases, with 8 bases between. The length of the CDR3 is 16 residues. CDR3 DNA sequence: TGTGCCAGCAGCCAAGAGGCAAGGGCGAACACCGGGGAGCTGTTTTTT. This codes for CASSQEARANTGELFF.

The chain recombines TRBV6-4 with TRBJ2-1; perhaps TRBD1 as D (6 bases). The germline V gene has CDR1 MRHNA and CDR2 SNTAGT. This CDR3 is built from 13 residues. Trimming left V 9 bases short and J 7 bases short, with 16 bases between. In DNA, the CDR3 is TGTGCCAGTCCTAGGGGGTGGATTAATGAGCAGTTCTTC. Amino acids: CASPRGWINEQFF.

The V gene is TRBV7-9, the J gene TRBJ1-1, with no clear D. The CDR3 runs 11 residues. Germline CDR1 SEHNR, CDR2 FQNEAQ (reference sequence). Trimming pared 1 base from V and 7 bases from J, leaving 4 bases between. The CDR3 here is CASSLVSEAFF. Written as DNA, the CDR3 is TGTGCCAGCAGCTTAGTTAGTGAAGCTTTCTTT.

The J gene is TRBJ1-4, the V gene TRBV6-1, with D possibly matching TRBD1 (6 bases). V lost 2 bases and J lost 8, with 9 bases in between. CDR3 length: 13 residues. Per germline, CDR1 MNHNS and CDR2 SASEGT. The CDR3 sequence: CASSENRVEKLFF. The CDR3, as DNA: TGTGCCAGCAGTGAAAACAGGGTGGAAAAACTGTTTTTT.

This chain joins TRBV6-5 and TRBJ2-7, with 15 bases lining up with TRBD2. CDR3 length: 15 residues. Losses at the gene ends were 6 bases for V and 4 bases for J; bases not matched to a gene: 4. Germline-derived CDR1 and CDR2 are MNHEY and SVGAGI. CDR3 sequence reads: CASRRTSGRAYEQYF. The CDR3 DNA is TGTGCCAGCAGGAGGACTAGCGGGAGGGCTTACGAGCAGTACTTC.

CDR3 nucleotides: TGTGCCAGCTCACCAGATCAGGGTAGCTCCTACAATGAGCAGTTCTTC. This codes for CASSPDQGSSYNEQFF. The rearrangement joins TRBV18 to TRBJ2-1; tentatively, D is TRBD1 (5 bases). V was pared by 2 bases and J by 0 bases, with 11 bases between. This CDR3 has 16 amino acids. The V gene's germline CDR1 is KGHSH and CDR2 LQKENI. Variable domain in full (rest from reference TRBV18 and TRBJ2-1): NAGVMQNPRHLVRRRGQEARLRCSPMKGHSHVYWYRQLPEEGLKFMVYLQKENIIDESGMPKERFSAEFPKEGPSILRIQQVVRGDSAAYFCASSPDQGSSYNEQFFGPGTRLTVL.

This clone is deemed medium-sized. The V gene is TRBV5-1, the J gene TRBJ2-1; 7 bases are a match to TRBD2. The CDR3 runs 14 residues. Germline CDR1 reads SGHRS; CDR2 reads YFSETQ. The ends lost 5 bases at V and 4 bases at J; junction bases unmatched: 6. The CDR3 spells CASSTASGYNEQFF. The CDR3 DNA reads as TGCGCCAGCAGTACGGCTAGCGGTTACAATGAGCAGTTCTTC.

This sequence joins TRBV6-6 and TRBJ2-7, with D possibly TRBD1 on 6 matching bases. V was cut by 3 bases and J by 4 bases, with 13 bases left in between. This CDR3 comprises 14 residues. CDR1 MNHNY and CDR2 SVGAGI come from the germline V gene (reference sequence). For the CDR3, the DNA is TGTGCCAGCAGTTATGGGACAACTAGATACGAGCAGTACTTC. This sequence encodes CASSYGTTRYEQYF.

The rearrangement joins TRBV5-5 to TRBJ2-2; D remains unclear. Trimming stripped 2 bases from V and 1 base from J, with 3 bases between. The length of the CDR3 is 13 residues. Germline CDR1 is SGHKS and CDR2 is YYEKEE (reference sequence). The CDR3 bases are TGTGCCAGCAGCTTCTGGAACACCGGGGAGCTGTTTTTT. It codes for CASSFWNTGELFF.

The chain has TRBV19 and TRBJ2-2; TRBD1 or TRBD2 may be the D gene (5 bases each). The CDR3 totals 15 residues. The V end lost 6 bases, the J end lost 0 bases, and 11 bases lay between the germline ends. Germline V lookup: CDR1 LNHDA, CDR2 SQIVND (reference sequence). CDR3 region: CASRPRGANTGELFF. The CDR3 DNA reads as TGTGCCAGTAGGCCCCGGGGCGCGAACACCGGGGAGCTGTTTTTT.

This clone was seen only once. V is TRBV29-1 and J is TRBJ1-4, with D tentatively TRBD1 (5 bases). Trimming took off 4 bases at V and 2 bases at J, with 11 bases between the two ends. This CDR3 region has 14 residues. Germline CDR1 and CDR2: SQVTM and ANQGSEA. CDR3 nucleotide sequence: TGCAGCGTTGGGGGGACGGAGACTAATGAAAAACTGTTTTTT. Translation: CSVGGTETNEKLFF.